This T cell receptor (beta chain) was recovered during a study of regulatory T cells in long-lasting Graves disease. Time point indicated: newly diagnosed GD, antithyroid drugs for less than 3 months. With RNA extracted from PBMCs as input, the TCR library was made. This CDR3 contains 15 residues. The V gene's germline CDR1 is LNHDA and CDR2 SQIVND (reference sequence). Trimming took off 5 bases at V and 1 base at J, with 14 bases between the two ends. Sequencing libraries for TCR beta were prepared with iRepertoire HTBI primers and Arm-PCR of CDR3 regions. TCRdb ran MiXCR on the multiplex PCR reads and lists one entry per CDR3 protein. The sample lists roughly 420,000 distinct CDR3 sequences, 14% occurring once. This clonotype was seen a handful of times. These data also formed part of another study, on T cells in Graves' hyperthyroidism and ophthalmopathy.

This sequence originates from a woman aged 45-65 years with Graves disease. This sample comprised peripheral blood mononuclear cells (PBMCs), obtained at new diagnosis, from a patient treated with antithyroid drugs. The rearrangement uses TRBV19 and TRBJ1-1, with unresolved D. CDR3 in amino acids: CASSRSVTSNTEAFF. In DNA form, the CDR3 reads TGTGCCAGTAGTCGGTCCGTTACATCGAACACTGAAGCTTTCTTT.